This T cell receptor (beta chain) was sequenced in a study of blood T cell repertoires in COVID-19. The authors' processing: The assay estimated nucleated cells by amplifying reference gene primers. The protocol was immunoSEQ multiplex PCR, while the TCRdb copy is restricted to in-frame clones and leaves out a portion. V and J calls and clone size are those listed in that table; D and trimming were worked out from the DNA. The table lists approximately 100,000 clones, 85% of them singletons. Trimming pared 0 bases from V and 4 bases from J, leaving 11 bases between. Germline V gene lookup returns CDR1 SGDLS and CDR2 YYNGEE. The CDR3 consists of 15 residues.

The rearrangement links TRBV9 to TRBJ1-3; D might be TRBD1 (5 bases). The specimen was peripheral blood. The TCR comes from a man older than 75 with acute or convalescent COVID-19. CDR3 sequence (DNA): TGTGCCAGCAGCGTAGGCCCGGAGGGGGGAAACACCATATATTTT. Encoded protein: CASSVGPEGGNTIYF. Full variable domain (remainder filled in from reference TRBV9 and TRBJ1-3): DSGVTQTPKHLITATGQRVTLRCSPRSGDLSVYWYQQSLDQGLQFLIQYYNGEERAKGNILERFSAQQFPDLHSELNLSSLELGDSALYFCASSVGPEGGNTIYFGEGSWLTVV.